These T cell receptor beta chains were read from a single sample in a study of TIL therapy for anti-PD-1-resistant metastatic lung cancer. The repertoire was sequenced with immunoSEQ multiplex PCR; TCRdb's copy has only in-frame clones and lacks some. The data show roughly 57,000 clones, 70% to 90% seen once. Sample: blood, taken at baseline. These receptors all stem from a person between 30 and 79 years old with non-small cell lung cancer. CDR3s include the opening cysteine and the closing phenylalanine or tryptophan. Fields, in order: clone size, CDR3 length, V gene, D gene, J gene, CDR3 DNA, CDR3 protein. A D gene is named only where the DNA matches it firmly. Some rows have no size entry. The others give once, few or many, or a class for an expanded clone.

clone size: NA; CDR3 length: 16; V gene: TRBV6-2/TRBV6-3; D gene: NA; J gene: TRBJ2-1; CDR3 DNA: TGTGCCAGCAGTTACTCGGAGAGAGAACCCTACAATGAGCAGTTCTTC; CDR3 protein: CASSYSEREPYNEQFF
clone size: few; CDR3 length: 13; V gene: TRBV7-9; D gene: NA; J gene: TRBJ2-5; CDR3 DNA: TGTGCCAGCAGCCCACGGGGCCCCGAGACCCAGTACTTC; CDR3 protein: CASSPRGPETQYF
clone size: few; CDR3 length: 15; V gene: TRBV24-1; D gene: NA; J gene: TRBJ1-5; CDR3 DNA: TGTGCCACCAGTTATGGATCCGGCGGCAATCAGCCCCAGCATTTT; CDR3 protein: CATSYGSGGNQPQHF
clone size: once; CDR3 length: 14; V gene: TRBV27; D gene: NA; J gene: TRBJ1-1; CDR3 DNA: TGTGCCAGCAGTTTAAAACGGCTGGGCACTGAAGCTTTCTTT; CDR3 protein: CASSLKRLGTEAFF
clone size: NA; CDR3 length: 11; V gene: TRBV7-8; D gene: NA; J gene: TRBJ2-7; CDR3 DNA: TGTGCCAGCAGCCCCTCCTACGAGCAGTACTTC; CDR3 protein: CASSPSYEQYF
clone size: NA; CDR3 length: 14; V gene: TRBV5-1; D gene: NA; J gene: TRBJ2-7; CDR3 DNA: TGCGCCAGCAGCTTTGGGTCTCACTCGGACGAGCAGTACTTC; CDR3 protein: CASSFGSHSDEQYF
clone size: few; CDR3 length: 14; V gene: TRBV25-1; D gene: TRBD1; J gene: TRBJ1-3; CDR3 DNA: TGTGCCAGCACCCCGGACAGGGGAGGAAACACCATATATTTT; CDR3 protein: CASTPDRGGNTIYF
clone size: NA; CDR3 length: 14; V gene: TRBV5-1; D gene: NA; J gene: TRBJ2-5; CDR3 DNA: TGCGCCAGCAGCTTTCCGGACCTACAAGAGACCCAGTACTTC; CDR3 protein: CASSFPDLQETQYF
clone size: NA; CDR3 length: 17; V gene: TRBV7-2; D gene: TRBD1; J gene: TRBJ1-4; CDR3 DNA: TGTGCCAGCAGCTTACCCGGGACAGGGGGGGTGAATGAAAAACTGTTTTTT; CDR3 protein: CASSLPGTGGVNEKLFF
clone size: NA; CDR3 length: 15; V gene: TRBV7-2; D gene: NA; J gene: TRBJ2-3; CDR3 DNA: TGTGCCAGCACCCTACCAGGTGGTGCACAATATACGCAGTATTTT; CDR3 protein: CASTLPGGAQYTQYF
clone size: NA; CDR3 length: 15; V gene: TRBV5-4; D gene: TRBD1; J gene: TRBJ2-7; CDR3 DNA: TGTGCCAGCAGGATCCGGGACAGGGGTCCGCACGAGCAGTACTTC; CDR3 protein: CASRIRDRGPHEQYF
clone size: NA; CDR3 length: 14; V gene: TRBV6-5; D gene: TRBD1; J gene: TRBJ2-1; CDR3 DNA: TGTGCCAGCAGTTATAGGTCGGGGCAGGGGGCTTCGTTCTTC; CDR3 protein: CASSYRSGQGASFF
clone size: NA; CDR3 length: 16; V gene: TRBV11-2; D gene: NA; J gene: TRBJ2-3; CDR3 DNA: TGTGCCAGCAGCTTAGTTGGGGCCTTCAGCACAGATACGCAGTATTTT; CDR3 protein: CASSLVGAFSTDTQYF
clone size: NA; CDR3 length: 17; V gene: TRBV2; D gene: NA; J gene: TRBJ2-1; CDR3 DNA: TGTGCCAGCAGTGACTCTTTCGCGGTGAGCTCCTACAATGAGCAGTTCTTC; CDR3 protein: CASSDSFAVSSYNEQFF
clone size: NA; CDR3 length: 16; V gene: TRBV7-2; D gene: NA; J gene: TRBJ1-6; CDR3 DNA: TGTGCCAGCAGCTCAATCCAAGTGGACTATAATTCACCCCTCCACTTT; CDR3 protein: CASSSIQVDYNSPLHF
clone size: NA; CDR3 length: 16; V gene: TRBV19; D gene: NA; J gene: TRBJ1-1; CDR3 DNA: TGTGCCAGTAGTCTCTGGTGGTCACAAAAGAGCACTGAAGCTTTCTTT; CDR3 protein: CASSLWWSQKSTEAFF
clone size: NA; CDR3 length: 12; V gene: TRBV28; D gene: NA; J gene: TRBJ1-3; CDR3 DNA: TGTGCCACCGCTCCTAGACCAAACACCATATATTTT; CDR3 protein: CATAPRPNTIYF
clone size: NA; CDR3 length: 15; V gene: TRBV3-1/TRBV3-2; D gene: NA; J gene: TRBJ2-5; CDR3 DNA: TGTGCCAGCAGCCAAGATGGGCAGGGAGGTCGGACCCAGTACTTC; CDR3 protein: CASSQDGQGGRTQYF
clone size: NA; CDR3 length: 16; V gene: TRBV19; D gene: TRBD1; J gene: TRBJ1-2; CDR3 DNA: TGTGCCAGTAGTATGGACCACAGGGGGCAAGACTATGGCTACACCTTC; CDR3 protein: CASSMDHRGQDYGYTF
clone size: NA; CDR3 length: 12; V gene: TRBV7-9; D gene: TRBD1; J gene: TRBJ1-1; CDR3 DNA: TGTGCCAGCAGCCCAGGGACAGCTGAAGCTTTCTTT; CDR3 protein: CASSPGTAEAFF
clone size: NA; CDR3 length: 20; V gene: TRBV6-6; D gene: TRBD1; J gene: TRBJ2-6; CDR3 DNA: TGTGCCAGCAGTCCCCGGGGAACAGGGGGCTATGACGCTGGGGCCAACGTCCTGACTTTC; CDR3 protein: CASSPRGTGGYDAGANVLTF
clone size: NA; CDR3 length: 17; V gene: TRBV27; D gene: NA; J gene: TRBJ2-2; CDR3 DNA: TGTGCCAGCAGTTTACCTTTTGGGGCAGGGAGAACCGGGGAGCTGTTTTTT; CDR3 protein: CASSLPFGAGRTGELFF
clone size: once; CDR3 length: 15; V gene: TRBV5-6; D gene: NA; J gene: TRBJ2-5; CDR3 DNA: TGTGCCAGCAGCCCTACGACAGAGTCGCAAGAGACCCAGTACTTC; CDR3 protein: CASSPTTESQETQYF
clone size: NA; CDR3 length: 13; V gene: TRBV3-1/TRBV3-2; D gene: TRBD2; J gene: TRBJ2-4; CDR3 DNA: TGTGCCAGCAGCCAGGCCAGACTAGCGCTCCAGTACTTC; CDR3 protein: CASSQARLALQYF
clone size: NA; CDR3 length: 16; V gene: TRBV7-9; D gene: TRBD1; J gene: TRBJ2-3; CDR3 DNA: TGTGCCAGCAGCTTTACAGGGGGTGGAGGTGTAGATACGCAGTATTTT; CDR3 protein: CASSFTGGGGVDTQYF
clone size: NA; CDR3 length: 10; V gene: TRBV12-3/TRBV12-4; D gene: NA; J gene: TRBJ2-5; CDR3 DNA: TGTGCCAGCAGTTTAGATGGTTACTACTTC; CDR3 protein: CASSLDGYYF
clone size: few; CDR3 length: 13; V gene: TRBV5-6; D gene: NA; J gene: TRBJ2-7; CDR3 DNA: TGTGCCAGCAGCCAGGGACCAACCTACGAGCAGTACTTC; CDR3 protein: CASSQGPTYEQYF
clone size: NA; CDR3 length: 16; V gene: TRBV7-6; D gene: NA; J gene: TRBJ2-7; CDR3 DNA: TGTGCCAGCAGCTTATATCCGCCCGGCGGTCCCCACGAGCAGTACTTC; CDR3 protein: CASSLYPPGGPHEQYF
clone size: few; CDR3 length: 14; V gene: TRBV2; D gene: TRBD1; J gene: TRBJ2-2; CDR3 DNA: TGTGCCAGCAGTGAAATACAGGGGGGCGGGGAGCTGTTTTTT; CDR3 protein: CASSEIQGGGELFF
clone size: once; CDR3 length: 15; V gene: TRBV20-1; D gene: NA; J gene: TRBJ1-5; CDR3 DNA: TGCAGTGCTAGTGACGGGACTCTTAGGGGTCAGCCCCAGCATTTT; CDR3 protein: CSASDGTLRGQPQHF
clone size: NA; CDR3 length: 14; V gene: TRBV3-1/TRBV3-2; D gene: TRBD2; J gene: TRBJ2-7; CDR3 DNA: TGTGCCAGCAGCCAAGGAGCGGGAGGGGCGGGGCAGTACTTC; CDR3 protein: CASSQGAGGAGQYF
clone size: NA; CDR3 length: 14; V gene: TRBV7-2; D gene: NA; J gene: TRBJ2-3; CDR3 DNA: TGTGCCAGCAGCTTATCTAGATCCACAGATACGCAGTATTTT; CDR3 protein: CASSLSRSTDTQYF
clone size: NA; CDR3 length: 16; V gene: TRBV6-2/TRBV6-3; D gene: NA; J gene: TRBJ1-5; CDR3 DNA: TGTGCCAGCAGTTATCCAAGCACGGCGGGTAATCAGCCCCAGCATTTT; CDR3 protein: CASSYPSTAGNQPQHF
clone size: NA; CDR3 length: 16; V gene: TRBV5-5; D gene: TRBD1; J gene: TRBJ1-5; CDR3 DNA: TGTGCCAGCAGCTTGAGGACAGGGACGGGCAATCAGCCCCAGCATTTT; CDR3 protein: CASSLRTGTGNQPQHF
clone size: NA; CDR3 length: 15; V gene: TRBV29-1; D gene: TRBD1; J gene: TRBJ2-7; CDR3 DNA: TGCAGCGTTGAATATCCGGGTGGGACAGCCTACGAGCAGTACTTC; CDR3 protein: CSVEYPGGTAYEQYF
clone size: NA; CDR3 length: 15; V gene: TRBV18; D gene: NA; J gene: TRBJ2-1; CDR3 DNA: TGTGCCAGCTCAGGACCGACCCCCCAATACAATGAGCAGTTCTTC; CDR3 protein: CASSGPTPQYNEQFF
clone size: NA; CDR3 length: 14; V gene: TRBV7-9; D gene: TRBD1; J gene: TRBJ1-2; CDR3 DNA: TGTGCCAGCAGCCTGACAGGGGTGGACTATGGCTACACCTTC; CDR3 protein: CASSLTGVDYGYTF
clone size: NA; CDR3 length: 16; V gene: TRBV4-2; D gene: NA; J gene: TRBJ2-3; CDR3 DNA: TGTGCCAGCAGCCAAGATCTAGGGCTAGGGACAGATACGCAGTATTTT; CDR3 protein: CASSQDLGLGTDTQYF
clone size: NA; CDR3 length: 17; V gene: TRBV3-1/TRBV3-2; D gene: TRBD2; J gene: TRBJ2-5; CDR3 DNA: TGTGCCAGCAGTCGAGGGAGCGGGAGCAGTCTGGGGGAGACCCAGTACTTC; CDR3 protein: CASSRGSGSSLGETQYF
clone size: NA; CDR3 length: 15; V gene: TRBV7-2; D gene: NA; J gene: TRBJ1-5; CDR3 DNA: TGTGCCAGCAGCCCCCTTCTGGGGCAAAATCAGCCCCAGCATTTT; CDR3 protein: CASSPLLGQNQPQHF
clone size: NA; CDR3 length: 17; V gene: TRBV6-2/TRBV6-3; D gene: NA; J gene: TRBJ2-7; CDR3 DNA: TGTGCCAGCAGTTCCCCACGAGGCAATAGGAAAGCCTACGAGCAGTACTTC; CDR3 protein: CASSSPRGNRKAYEQYF
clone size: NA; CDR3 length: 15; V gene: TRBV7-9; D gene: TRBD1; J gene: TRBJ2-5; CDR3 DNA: TGTGCCAGCAGCTCCCGGGACAGGGGGCGAGAGACCCAGTACTTC; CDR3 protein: CASSSRDRGRETQYF
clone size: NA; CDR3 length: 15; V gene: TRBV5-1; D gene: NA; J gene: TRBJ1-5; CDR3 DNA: TGCGCCAGCAGCTTGGATCCAGGGAACAATCAGCCCCAGCATTTT; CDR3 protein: CASSLDPGNNQPQHF
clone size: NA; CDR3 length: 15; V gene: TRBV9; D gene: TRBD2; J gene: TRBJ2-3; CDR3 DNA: TGTGCCAGCAGCCCGCGGGGGGGCCTAGAAGATACGCAGTATTTT; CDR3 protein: CASSPRGGLEDTQYF
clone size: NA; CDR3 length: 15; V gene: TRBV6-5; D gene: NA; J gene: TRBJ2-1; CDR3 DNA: TGTGCCAGCAGTTACTCAAAGGGACTCAGCAATGAGCAGTTCTTC; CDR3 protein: CASSYSKGLSNEQFF
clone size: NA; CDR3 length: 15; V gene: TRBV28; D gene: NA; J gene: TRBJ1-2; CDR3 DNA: TGTGCCAGCAGTTCCGGACAAGGAAGGAACTATGGCTACACCTTC; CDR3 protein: CASSSGQGRNYGYTF
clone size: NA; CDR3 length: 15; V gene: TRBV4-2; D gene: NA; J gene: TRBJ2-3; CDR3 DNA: TGTGCCAGCAGCCAAAGTTTGGGGGGCCCAGATACGCAGTATTTT; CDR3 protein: CASSQSLGGPDTQYF
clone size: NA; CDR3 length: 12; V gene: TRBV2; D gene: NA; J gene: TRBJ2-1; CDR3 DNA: TGTGCCAGCAGTGAAACAAAACAGAGGGGGTTCTTC; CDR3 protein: CASSETKQRGFF
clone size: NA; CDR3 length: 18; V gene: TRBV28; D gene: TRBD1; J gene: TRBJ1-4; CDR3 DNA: TGTGCCAGCAGTAGACGGGACAGGGGGCGCCGGAGCGAGGAAAAACTGTTTTTT; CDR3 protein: CASSRRDRGRRSEEKLFF
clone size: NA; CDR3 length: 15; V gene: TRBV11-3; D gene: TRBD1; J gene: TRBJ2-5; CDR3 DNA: TGTGCCAGCAGCTCCGGGACAGGAACCCAAGAGACCCAGTACTTC; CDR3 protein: CASSSGTGTQETQYF
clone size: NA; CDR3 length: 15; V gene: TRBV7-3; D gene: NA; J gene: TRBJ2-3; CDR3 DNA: TGTGCCAGCAGTTCTGGGACTCATCCTACAGATACGCAGTATTTT; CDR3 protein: CASSSGTHPTDTQYF
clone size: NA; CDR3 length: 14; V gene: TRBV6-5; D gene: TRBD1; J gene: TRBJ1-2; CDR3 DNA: TGTGCCAGCAGTTACTCGTCAGGGGGACATGGCTACACCTTC; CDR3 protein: CASSYSSGGHGYTF
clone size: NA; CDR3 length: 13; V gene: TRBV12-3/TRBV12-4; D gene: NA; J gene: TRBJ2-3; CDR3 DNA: TGTGCCAGCAGCTCCGGGCCTCTAGATACGCAGTATTTT; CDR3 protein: CASSSGPLDTQYF
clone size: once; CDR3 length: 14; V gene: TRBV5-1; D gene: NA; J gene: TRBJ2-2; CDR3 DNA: TGCGCCAGCAGCTTGGCCCCTAACACCGGGGAGCTGTTTTTT; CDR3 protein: CASSLAPNTGELFF
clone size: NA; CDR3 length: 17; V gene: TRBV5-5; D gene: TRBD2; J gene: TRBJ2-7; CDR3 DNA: TGTGCCAGCAGCTTGGAGTCCCCTAGCGGGAGGGCATACGAGCAGTACTTC; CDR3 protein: CASSLESPSGRAYEQYF